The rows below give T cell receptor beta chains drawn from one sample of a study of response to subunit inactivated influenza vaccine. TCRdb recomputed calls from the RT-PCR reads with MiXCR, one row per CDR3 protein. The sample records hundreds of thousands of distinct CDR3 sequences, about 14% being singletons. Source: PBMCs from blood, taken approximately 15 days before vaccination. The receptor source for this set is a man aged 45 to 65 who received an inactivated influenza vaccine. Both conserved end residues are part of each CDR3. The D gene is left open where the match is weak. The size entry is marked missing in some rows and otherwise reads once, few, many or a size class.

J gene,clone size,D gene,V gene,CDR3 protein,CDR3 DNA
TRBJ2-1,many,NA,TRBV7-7,CASSLLLEQAEQFF,TGTGCTAGCAGCTTATTATTAGAACAGGCCGAGCAGTTCTTC
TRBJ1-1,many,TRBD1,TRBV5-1,CASKQGVGDTEAFF,TGCGCCAGCAAACAGGGGGTTGGAGACACTGAAGCTTTCTTT
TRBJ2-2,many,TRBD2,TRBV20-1,CSARDLGGGNTGELFF,TGCAGTGCTAGAGATCTAGGCGGGGGGAACACCGGGGAGCTGTTTTTT
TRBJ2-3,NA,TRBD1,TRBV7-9,CASSLAAGQGLHF,TGTGCCAGCAGCTTAGCGGCGGGACAGGGGTTGCATTTT
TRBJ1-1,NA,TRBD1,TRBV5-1,CASSSGTGRTEAFF,TGCGCCAGCAGCTCCGGGACAGGGCGAACTGAAGCTTTCTTT
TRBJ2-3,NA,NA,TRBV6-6,CASHPSITDTQYF,TGTGCCAGCCACCCCTCTATCACAGATACGCAGTATTTT
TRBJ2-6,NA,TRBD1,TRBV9,CASNQRPGTESSGANVLTF,TGTGCCAGCAACCAGCGCCCCGGGACAGAGAGCTCTGGGGCCAACGTCCTGACTTTC
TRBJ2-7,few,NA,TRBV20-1,CSARDLLGGPWYEQYF,TGCAGTGCTAGAGATCTCCTGGGGGGCCCTTGGTACGAGCAGTACTTC
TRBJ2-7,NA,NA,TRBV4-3,CASSQDMRASDYEQYF,TGCGCCAGCAGCCAAGATATGAGGGCGTCAGACTACGAGCAGTACTTC
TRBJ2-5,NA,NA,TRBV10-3,CAISEGDGGLQETQYF,TGTGCCATCAGTGAAGGGGATGGGGGTTTACAAGAGACCCAGTACTTC
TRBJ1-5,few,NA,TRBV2,CASNVDSYSNQPQHF,TGTGCCAGCAACGTTGACAGTTATAGCAATCAGCCCCAGCATTTT
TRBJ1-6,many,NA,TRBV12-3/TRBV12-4,CASSSRDNSPLHF,TGTGCCAGCAGCTCGAGGGATAATTCACCCCTCCACTTT
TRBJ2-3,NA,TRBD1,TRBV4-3,CASSEIWDRDTDTQYF,TGCGCCAGCAGCGAAATCTGGGACAGGGACACAGATACGCAGTATTTT
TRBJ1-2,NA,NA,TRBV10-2,CASNRARETNGYTF,TGCGCCAGCAACAGAGCCAGGGAAACTAATGGCTACACCTTC
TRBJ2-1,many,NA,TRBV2,CASSFTRNEQFF,TGTGCCAGCAGCTTCACAAGAAATGAGCAGTTCTTC
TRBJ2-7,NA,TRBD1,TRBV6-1,CASKASTGGEQYF,TGTGCCAGCAAAGCATCGACAGGGGGAGAGCAGTACTTC